Presented here are 20 T cell receptor beta chains from one specimen sequenced in a study of human T cells and chemical hapten exposure. Documented time point: pre-sensitization, week 0. Treatment described: therapeutic diphenylcyclopropenone sensitization with weekly scalp DPC. TCRdb reanalysed the RACE reads using MiXCR and keeps one entry per CDR3 protein. The table shows around 120,000 distinct CDR3 sequences, with around an eighth occurring only once. The source material was whole blood, sampled in connection with sensitization to the hapten diphenylcyclopropenone (DPC). Receptors originate from a woman between 18 and 30 years old with alopecia areata. Some clones in this sample may be carry-over from other donors' samples.

This clonotype was counted only a few times. The chain recombines TRBV12-3 or TRBV12-4 with TRBJ1-5; no reliable D call. The CDR3 has 14 residues. Trimming left V 3 bases short and J 1 base short, with 7 bases between. The CDR3 spells CASSFGESNQPQHF. The CDR3 DNA follows: TGTGCCAGCAGTTTCGGGGAGAGCAATCAGCCCCAGCATTTT.

J is TRBJ2-7 and V is TRBV7-6, with D perhaps given as TRBD1 or TRBD2 (5 bases each). The germline V gene has CDR1 SGHVS and CDR2 FNYEAQ. The CDR3 is made up of 17 amino acids. The ends were cut back, 5 bases at V and 6 bases at J, with 26 bases in the middle. The CDR3 nucleotides are TGTGCCAGCAGCCCGACTGGAGATGGCATTCGAGGGGTCGAGCAGTACTTC. Amino acid sequence: CASSPTGDGIRGVEQYF. The entire variable domain, with the rest obtained from reference TRBV7-6 and TRBJ2-7, is as follows: GAGVSQSPRYKVTKRGQDVALRCDPISGHVSLYWYRQALGQGPEFLTYFNYEAQQDKSGLPNDRFSAERPEGSISTLTIQRTEQRDSAMYRCASSPTGDGIRGVEQYFGPGTRLTVT.

V is TRBV5-1 and J is TRBJ2-3; tentative D call: TRBD1 (5 bases). Germline lookup yields CDR1 SGHRS and CDR2 YFSETQ. V was pared by 2 bases and J by 3 bases, with 7 bases between. The CDR3 is 13 residues long. This chain's CDR3 is CASSFYRTDTQYF. DNA of the CDR3: TGCGCCAGCAGCTTTTACAGGACAGATACGCAGTATTTT. The whole variable domain, remainder taken from reference TRBV5-1 and TRBJ2-3, is KAGVTQTPRYLIKTRGQQVTLSCSPISGHRSVSWYQQTPGQGLQFLFEYFSETQRNKGNFPGRFSGRQFSNSRSEMNVSTLELGDSALYLCASSFYRTDTQYFGPGTRLTVL.

The chain combines TRBV7-9 with TRBJ2-7; 7 nucleotides agree with TRBD1. CDR1 SEHNR and CDR2 FQNEAQ come from the germline V gene (reference sequence). J was trimmed by 0 bases and V by 4 bases; bases with no gene match: 9. The CDR3 has 16 amino acids. The CDR3 loop reads CASSSVQGPNSYEQYF. The CDR3 bases are TGTGCCAGCAGCTCCGTACAGGGGCCGAACTCCTACGAGCAGTACTTC.

This clonotype was recorded only once. A much more abundant neighbour one base away suggests this may be a read error. The chain recombines TRBV7-2 with TRBJ2-3, with a weak D call TRBD1 (7 bases). Germline lookup yields CDR1 SGHTA and CDR2 FQGNSA. Trimming stripped 1 base from V and 5 bases from J, with 10 bases between. This CDR3 is 14 amino acids long. CDR3 loop: CASSLDRGGDTQYF. Written as DNA, the CDR3 is TGTGCCAGCAGCTTAGACAGGGGAGGAGATACGCAGTATTTT.

The chain recombines TRBV20-1 with TRBJ1-5; D gene unclear. This CDR3 has 13 residues. Germline CDR1 is DFQATT and CDR2 is SNEGSKA (reference sequence). With 3 bases removed from V and 4 bases from J, the gap between germline ends came to 10 bases. The CDR3 nucleotides read TGCAGTGCTAGGGCCCCCACTAATCAGCCCCAGCATTTT. Translated, it gives CSARAPTNQPQHF.

This clonotype was seen a handful of times. CDR3 bases: TGTGCCAGTAGTCCAGGACAGGGTTATGGCTACACCTTC. Its translation: CASSPGQGYGYTF. V usage is TRBV19 and J usage is TRBJ1-2; 8 bases agree with TRBD1. The CDR3 is 13 amino acids. V lost 5 bases and J lost 5; bases outside the gene matches: 4. Looked up from germline, CDR1 is LNHDA and CDR2 is SQIVND (reference sequence).

This clonotype has more than one count but fewer than ten. The rearrangement joins TRBV7-8 to TRBJ2-5; D is undetermined. Germline V CDR1 and CDR2: SGHVS, FQNEAQ. Trimming removed 2 bases from V and 1 base from J, with 11 bases in between. The CDR3 has 15 residues. In DNA form, the CDR3 reads TGTGCCAGCAGCTTATCCCCCGGAGTCCAAGAGACCCAGTACTTC. Protein product: CASSLSPGVQETQYF.

The sample holds many counts of this clonotype. This chain connects TRBV18 to TRBJ1-5, with 7 bases fitting TRBD1. Trimming removed 2 bases from V and 6 bases from J; junction bases left unmatched: 7. Germline loops: CDR1 KGHSH, CDR2 LQKENI. This CDR3 region has 15 residues. CDR3 DNA sequence: TGTGCCAGCTCACCAGGCCAGGGGGTCACTCAGCCCCAGCATTTT. This translates into CASSPGQGVTQPQHF.

This clonotype was observed at least ten times. This chain uses TRBV30 with TRBJ2-1, with 12 bases lining up with TRBD1. In germline, CDR1 is GTSNPN, CDR2 SVGIG (reference sequence). V dropped 3 bases and J dropped 4; count of bases not matched to a gene: 7. This CDR3 spans 16 amino acids. Written as DNA, the CDR3 is TGTGCCTGGAGCGGTACGGGACAGGGGGCGTACAATGAGCAGTTCTTC. It specifies CAWSGTGQGAYNEQFF.

There are many counts of this clonotype. The chain links TRBV7-2 to TRBJ2-3; D not certain. Per the germline V gene, CDR1 is SGHTA and CDR2 is FQGNSA. This CDR3 has 14 amino acids. V lost 3 bases and J lost 6, with 13 bases in between. In nucleotides, the CDR3 is TGTGCCAGCAGCTTCCTTAGATGGACGGATACGCAGTATTTT. Residues: CASSFLRWTDTQYF.

V and J are TRBV5-1 and TRBJ1-3; D might be TRBD1 (5 bases). Germline V lookup: CDR1 SGHRS, CDR2 YFSETQ. The germline V and J ends were trimmed by 3 bases and 7 bases, with 17 bases remaining between them. The CDR3 sequence is 15 residues long. The chain's CDR3 is CASSYNPGTANTIYF. The CDR3 region has the DNA TGCGCCAGCAGCTACAACCCCGGGACGGCGAACACCATATATTTT.

This clonotype has ten or more counts. The chain joins TRBV30 to TRBJ2-3, with a possible D match to TRBD1 (6 bases). From germline, CDR1 is GTSNPN and CDR2 SVGIG (reference sequence). The V end lost 4 bases, the J end lost 4 bases, and 15 bases lay between the germline ends. This CDR3 comprises 14 residues. The CDR3 here is CAWTAGTPADTQYF. DNA for the CDR3: TGTGCCTGGACGGCCGGGACACCCGCAGATACGCAGTATTTT.

This clonotype came up a few times. V usage is TRBV27 and J usage is TRBJ1-5, with 10 bases fitting TRBD1. The CDR3 contains 17 residues. The V gene's germline CDR1 is MNHEY and CDR2 SMNVEV (reference sequence). V was pared by 5 bases and J by 0 bases, with 7 bases of the junction left unmatched. The CDR3, as DNA: TGTGCCAGCAGTGCCCTAGGGACAGGGGTTAGCAATCAGCCCCAGCATTTT. Translating gives CASSALGTGVSNQPQHF.

V is TRBV7-6 and J is TRBJ2-3, with D possibly being TRBD1 (5 bases). V was trimmed by 5 bases and J by 6 bases, leaving 9 bases between them. CDR1 is SGHVS, CDR2 FNYEAQ, per germline. This CDR3 is built from 12 residues. CDR3 loop: CASSQGEDTQYF. The CDR3 DNA reads TGTGCCAGCAGCCAGGGCGAGGATACGCAGTATTTT.

The V gene is TRBV13, the J gene TRBJ2-1, with 7 bases identical to TRBD2. The germline CDR1 and CDR2 sequences are PRHDT and FYEKMQ (reference sequence). Trimming removed 6 bases from V and 4 bases from J; junction bases left unmatched: 6. This CDR3 spans 14 amino acids. CDR3 sequence reads: CASSITGGYNEQFF. The CDR3 DNA is TGTGCCAGCAGTATTACGGGGGGATACAATGAGCAGTTCTTC.

J is TRBJ2-7 and V is TRBV12-3 or TRBV12-4; unclear D gene. There are 12 residues in the CDR3. V lost 11 bases to trimming and J lost 7 bases, with 18 bases between them. The DNA for the CDR3 is TGTGCCTCACAGATATACGAAGGGGAGCAGTACTTC. Protein sequence: CASQIYEGEQYF.

This chain links TRBV4-3 with TRBJ2-7; TRBD2 might be the D (5 bases). The length of the CDR3 is 15 residues. Germline V gives CDR1 LGHNA, CDR2 YSLEER. The V gene lost 0 bases and the J gene lost 6 bases, with 15 bases spanning the gap. The CDR3 here is CASSQDPLSSREQYF. The CDR3 DNA reads as TGCGCCAGCAGCCAAGACCCCCTTTCTAGCCGCGAGCAGTACTTC.

Only a few counts were recorded for this clonotype. V and J are TRBV15 and TRBJ2-1; D assignment may be TRBD1 or TRBD2 (6 bases each). This CDR3 has 14 residues. Germline CDR1 and CDR2: LNHNV and YYDKDF (reference sequence). Trimming took 9 bases from V and 6 from J, leaving 18 bases between them. CDR3 protein: CATTRYRDFNEQFF. DNA for the CDR3: TGTGCCACTACCAGGTACAGGGACTTCAATGAGCAGTTCTTC.

This clonotype was counted a few times. The chain carries TRBV7-9 and TRBJ2-1; TRBD2 matches 9 bases. V trimming: 1 base; J trimming: 7 bases; junction bases outside the gene matches: 8. This CDR3 region has 16 residues. From germline, CDR1 is SEHNR and CDR2 FQNEAQ (reference sequence). The CDR3 DNA reads as TGTGCCAGCAGCTTAGAGCCAGCGGGGGGTAATAATGAGCAGTTCTTC. The encoded protein is CASSLEPAGGNNEQFF.